The 11 T cell receptor beta chains given below trace back to one sample, sequenced in a study. MiXCR was run by TCRdb on the 5' RACE reads, yielding one entry per CDR3 protein. Of fewer than 65,000 distinct CDR3 sequences in the sample, about 31% were seen once. Material: tumor-infiltrating naive CD4+ T cells sorted from the breast tumor. Subset meaning: naive CD4+ T cells, CD4+CD45RA+CD25-. These receptors came from a female donor with breast cancer.

In this sample, this clonotype turned up many times. This rearrangement joins TRBV7-9 to TRBJ2-5; D possibly corresponds to TRBD2 (6 bases). The length of the CDR3 is 15 residues. The germline gives CDR1 SEHNR, CDR2 FQNEAQ (reference sequence). Trimming removed 5 bases from V and 3 bases from J, with 16 bases in between. CDR3 DNA sequence: TGTGCCAGCAGCCGCCACGGGACTCTAGAAGAGACCCAGTACTTC. Translating gives CASSRHGTLEETQYF.

This clonotype was seen a few times. The V and J genes are TRBV28 and TRBJ2-7, with D possibly called TRBD1 or TRBD2 (5 bases each). Germline CDR1 is MDHEN and CDR2 is SYDVKM. V was shortened by 2 bases and J by 3 bases, with 5 bases between the two germline ends. The CDR3 length is 12 residues. The CDR3 loop reads CASSLGGYEQYF. CDR3 sequence (DNA): TGTGCCAGCAGTTTAGGGGGCTACGAGCAGTACTTC.

This clonotype showed up many times. This rearrangement joins TRBV6-1 to TRBJ2-7; 7 bases fit TRBD1. The V and J ends lost 0 bases and 3 bases, in that order; junction bases with no gene match: 8. The CDR3 has 16 residues. The germline gives CDR1 MNHNS, CDR2 SASEGT. CDR3 residues: CASSEATAGGVYEQYF. Here the CDR3 DNA reads TGTGCCAGCAGTGAAGCGACGGCAGGGGGTGTCTACGAGCAGTACTTC.

In its sample, this clonotype was seen many times. The chain is built from TRBV12-3 or TRBV12-4 and TRBJ2-3; D perhaps matches TRBD1 (5 bases). The CDR3 spans 13 residues. V gave up 6 bases and J gave up 3 bases, with 10 bases separating them. The CDR3 sequence is CASRSSGTDTQYF. As DNA, the CDR3 is TGTGCCAGCAGGTCATCAGGGACAGATACGCAGTATTTT.

Only a few counts were recorded for this clonotype. This chain links TRBV12-3 or TRBV12-4 with TRBJ2-1; 7 positions match TRBD1. Losses at the gene ends were 1 base for V and 10 bases for J; bases not matched to a gene: 4. This CDR3 spans 13 amino acids. CDR3 sequence (DNA): TGTGCCAGCAGTTTAGAACAGGGGATGGAGCAGTTCTTC. Translating gives CASSLEQGMEQFF.

This clonotype was counted many times. CDR3 DNA: TGCGCCAGCAGCCAAGATCCAACGGGGCTCGCTGAAGCTTTCTTT. As protein: CASSQDPTGLAEAFF. The chain is built from TRBV4-1 and TRBJ1-1; D perhaps matches TRBD1 (5 bases). The V and J ends lost 0 bases and 6 bases respectively, with 14 bases between them. The CDR3 totals 15 residues. Germline assignment: CDR1 MGHRA and CDR2 YSYEKL.

The chain uses TRBV11-3 and TRBJ2-1; TRBD2 matches 13 bases. Per germline, CDR1 SGHNT and CDR2 YENEEA. The CDR3 length is 17 residues. With V trimmed by 1 base and J by 0 bases, 0 bases remained unmatched. In nucleotides, the CDR3 is TGTGCCAGCAGCTTAGGGACTAGCGGGAGCTCCTACAATGAGCAGTTCTTC. This translates into CASSLGTSGSSYNEQFF. Full variable domain (missing parts from reference TRBV11-3 and TRBJ2-1): EAGVVQSPRYKIIEKKQPVAFWCNPISGHNTLYWYLQNLGQGPELLIRYENEEAVDDSQLPKDRFSAERLKGVDSTLKIQPAELGDSAVYLCASSLGTSGSSYNEQFFGPGTRLTVL.

This clonotype was seen more than once but under ten times. The rearrangement links TRBV7-2 to TRBJ2-3; TRBD2 matches 10 bases. V was pared by 2 bases and J by 6 bases, with 14 bases of the junction left unmatched. The length of the CDR3 is 18 residues. CDR1 SGHTA and CDR2 FQGNSA come from the germline V gene. In DNA, the CDR3 is TGTGCCAGCAGCTTAATGGCTAGCGGGGGACTTCTCACTGATACGCAGTATTTT. Translating gives CASSLMASGGLLTDTQYF.

This clonotype was seen just once. This clone may be a read error of a much larger clone one base away. The gene calls are TRBV5-1 and TRBJ2-5; no clear D gene. Deletions cut 3 bases from V and 3 bases from J, with 3 bases between. CDR1 SGHRS and CDR2 YFSETQ come from the germline V gene. This CDR3 region has 11 residues. The CDR3 reads CASSWEETQYF. CDR3 sequence (DNA): TGCGCCAGCAGCTGGGAAGAGACCCAGTACTTC.

This clonotype was counted a few times. This chain joins TRBV29-1 and TRBJ2-7; unclear D gene. V lost 7 bases and J lost 2, with 12 bases in between. Germline V gives CDR1 SQVTM, CDR2 ANQGSEA. The CDR3 totals 12 residues. The chain's CDR3 is CSAGDGTYEQYF. Here the CDR3 DNA reads TGCAGCGCTGGAGACGGAACCTACGAGCAGTACTTC.

Only a few counts were recorded for this clonotype. V usage is TRBV12-3 or TRBV12-4 and J usage is TRBJ1-1; 10 positions agree with TRBD1. This CDR3 contains 16 residues. V lost 5 bases, J lost 1 base, and 7 bases stayed unmatched. The CDR3: CASSRMTGGQNTEAFF. The CDR3, as DNA: TGTGCCAGCAGTCGAATGACAGGGGGCCAGAACACTGAAGCTTTCTTT.